This is a list of T cell receptor beta chains from one sample in a study of multiple sclerosis patients with progressive multifocal leukoencephalopathy. The table came from immunoSEQ multiplex PCR; TCRdb's copy has only in-frame clones and leaves some out. The table has approximately 27,000 clones, roughly 91% seen once. Sequenced input: PBMCs. These receptors originate from a human donor with multiple sclerosis. CDR3s include the opening cysteine and the closing phenylalanine or tryptophan. A D gene is named only where the DNA matches it firmly. Some rows mark clone size as missing; the rest say once, few, many or name a class of expanded clone.

D: TRBD1; J: TRBJ2-7; size: NA; V: TRBV9; DNA: TGTGCCAGCAGCGTCCGTGGACAGGGTTCCTACGAGCAGTACTTC; CDR3: CASSVRGQGSYEQYF
D: NA; J: TRBJ1-5; size: NA; V: TRBV9; DNA: TGTGCCAGCAGCGTAGGTAGGAATTCAGGGATTTATAGCAATCAGCCCCAGCATTTT; CDR3: CASSVGRNSGIYSNQPQHF
D: TRBD1; J: TRBJ1-1; size: NA; V: TRBV28; DNA: TGTGCCAGCAGTCTCCGGGACAGGGGGGAAGCTTTCTTT; CDR3: CASSLRDRGEAFF
D: NA; J: TRBJ1-1; size: NA; V: TRBV5-6; DNA: TGTGCCAGCAGCTTGCAGGGGAAGAGACGGACTGAAGCTTTCTTT; CDR3: CASSLQGKRRTEAFF
D: NA; J: TRBJ1-2; size: NA; V: TRBV21-1; DNA: TGTGCCAGCAGCAACTCCGGGGGGGCCACAGGGGACAACTATGGCTACACCTTC; CDR3: CASSNSGGATGDNYGYTF
D: NA; J: TRBJ1-3; size: NA; V: TRBV15; DNA: TGTGCCACCAGCAGCAACAGGGTGGGGGGAAACACCATATATTTT; CDR3: CATSSNRVGGNTIYF
D: NA; J: TRBJ1-2; size: NA; V: TRBV7-2; DNA: TGTGCCAGCAGCCTCATCCCGGGGCAGGGTAACTATGGCTACACCTTC; CDR3: CASSLIPGQGNYGYTF
D: TRBD1; J: TRBJ1-2; size: NA; V: TRBV5-5; DNA: TGTGCCAGCAGCTTAATCGGACAGGGGGATGGCTACACCTTC; CDR3: CASSLIGQGDGYTF
D: NA; J: TRBJ1-1; size: NA; V: TRBV19; DNA: TGTGCCAGTAAGAGTCGCAGCACTGAAGCTTTCTTT; CDR3: CASKSRSTEAFF
D: NA; J: TRBJ1-1; size: few; V: TRBV4-3; DNA: TGCGCCAGCAGCCAAGATCGGGCCGTAGGAGCTTTCTTT; CDR3: CASSQDRAVGAFF
D: NA; J: TRBJ1-2; size: NA; V: TRBV7-9; DNA: TGTGCCAGCAGCTACGCACAGCCGGGACGAAATGGCTACACCTTC; CDR3: CASSYAQPGRNGYTF
D: NA; J: TRBJ1-1; size: NA; V: TRBV6-1; DNA: TGTGCCAGCAGTGGTCCTGGGAGCACTGAAGTTTTCTTT; CDR3: CASSGPGSTEVFF
D: NA; J: TRBJ2-7; size: once; V: TRBV11-2; DNA: TGTGCCAGCAGCTCCCTCGCAGCGGACATTCGCGAGCAGTACTTC; CDR3: CASSSLAADIREQYF
D: NA; J: TRBJ2-1; size: NA; V: TRBV13; DNA: TGTGCCAGCAGCTTTCCCCCCTGGACGTCTGAGCAGTTCTTC; CDR3: CASSFPPWTSEQFF
D: NA; J: TRBJ2-7; size: NA; V: TRBV2; DNA: TGTGCCAGCAGTGACCCCGAGCAGGGGTCCATTTACTACGAGCAGTACTTC; CDR3: CASSDPEQGSIYYEQYF
D: NA; J: TRBJ2-6; size: NA; V: TRBV30; DNA: TGTGCCTGGAGCCATAGGGGCTCTGGGGCCAACGTCCTGACTTTC; CDR3: CAWSHRGSGANVLTF
D: TRBD2; J: TRBJ2-1; size: NA; V: TRBV6-5; DNA: TGTGCCAGCAGTTACTCCGATAGCGGGGGGCCGCAGTTCTTC; CDR3: CASSYSDSGGPQFF
D: NA; J: TRBJ1-1; size: NA; V: TRBV2; DNA: TGTGCCAGCAGTGAAGGCAGGGGCACTGAAGCTTTCTTT; CDR3: CASSEGRGTEAFF
D: NA; J: TRBJ2-7; size: once; V: TRBV6-5; DNA: TGTGCCAGCAGTGAGCCAGGGGTGATTTACGAGCAGTACTTC; CDR3: CASSEPGVIYEQYF
D: NA; J: TRBJ2-3; size: NA; V: TRBV6-4; DNA: TGTGCCACCGGGGAGTCTGATACGCAGTATTTT; CDR3: CATGESDTQYF
D: NA; J: TRBJ2-1; size: NA; V: TRBV10-3; DNA: TGTGCCATCAGTGAGTCGTGGGCTTCGTACTCGTCTTACAATGAGCAGTTCTTC; CDR3: CAISESWASYSSYNEQFF
D: NA; J: TRBJ1-2; size: NA; V: TRBV7-3; DNA: TGTGCCAGCAGCTTAACGTTTTCTGGAGTGGGGGCAAGGGGCTACACCTTC; CDR3: CASSLTFSGVGARGYTF
D: NA; J: TRBJ2-1; size: NA; V: TRBV18; DNA: TGTGCCAGCTCTACCATAGGACAGCCTCTTGGCAATGAGCAGTTCTTC; CDR3: CASSTIGQPLGNEQFF
D: TRBD1; J: TRBJ1-2; size: NA; V: TRBV6-1; DNA: TGTGCCAGCACGCCGGGACAGGGACATTATGGCTACACCTTC; CDR3: CASTPGQGHYGYTF
D: TRBD1; J: TRBJ2-7; size: NA; V: TRBV15; DNA: TGTGCCACCAGCAGTAGAAGACAGGGGGGATTCGTCTACGAGCAGTACTTC; CDR3: CATSSRRQGGFVYEQYF
D: TRBD2; J: TRBJ2-1; size: NA; V: TRBV4-3; DNA: TGCGCCAGCACACCAACCCGGGGGGGAGCTTACAATGAGCAGTTCTTC; CDR3: CASTPTRGGAYNEQFF
D: NA; J: TRBJ2-3; size: NA; V: TRBV9; DNA: TGTGCCAGCAGCGCTTACCGGGACCTCCACACAGATACGCAGTATTTT; CDR3: CASSAYRDLHTDTQYF
D: NA; J: TRBJ1-4; size: NA; V: TRBV30; DNA: TGTGCCTGGAGCCGCCGGGGACACCCGAATGAAAAACTGTTTTTT; CDR3: CAWSRRGHPNEKLFF
D: TRBD2; J: TRBJ2-2; size: once; V: TRBV10-3; DNA: TGTGCCATCGCTAGCGGGCAGACCTCGACAACCGGGGAGCTGTTTTTT; CDR3: CAIASGQTSTTGELFF